The source of this T cell receptor beta chain is a study of blood T cell repertoires in COVID-19. The overall study: There were acute and convalescent COVID-19 samples, and they came from the United States, Italy and Spain. T cells, B-cell-depleted T cells, or PBMCs provided the cDNA or gDNA that served as material.

V was pared by 6 bases and J by 3 bases, with 7 bases of the junction left unmatched. The CDR3 is 15 residues long. Germline CDR1 and CDR2: MNHEY and SMNVEV (reference sequence). Authors' data handling: Counts of nucleated cells, estimated from reference gene primer amplification, were obtained. Repertoires were generated with immunoSEQ multiplex PCR, while TCRdb's copy carries only in-frame clones and drops some. That table is the source of V, J and clone size, and D and trimming were worked out from the DNA. The sample has some 74,000 clones, 76% seen once. The rearrangement joins TRBV27 to TRBJ2-3, with 9 bases identical to TRBD2. The receptor's source is a man between 65 and 79 years old with active or convalescent COVID-19. Sequenced input: peripheral blood. The CDR3 nucleotides read TGTGCCAGCAGCGTCGTAGCGGGGGCAACAGATACGCAGTATTTT. Protein product: CASSVVAGATDTQYF.